These 32 T cell receptor beta chains were all obtained from the same sample, sequenced in a study of blood T cells in healthy people across ages. Then a second PCR, running roughly 7 to 12 cycles, was carried out with a sample-barcoded 5' primer and a J-beta primer mix. Via MiXCR, TCRdb re-called the 5' RACE reads, giving one row per CDR3 protein. The table includes 1.5 million to 2 million distinct CDR3 sequences, around 36% detected once. Sequenced input: blood. The receptors come from a woman between 25 and 40 years old in good health.

This clonotype has more than one count but fewer than ten. J is TRBJ2-3 and V is TRBV5-1; D possibly uses TRBD1 or TRBD2 (9 bases each). Germline CDR1 and CDR2: SGHRS and YFSETQ. Between the trimmed V and J ends, which lost 3 bases and 0 bases, there was a span of 20 bases. The CDR3 runs 18 residues. The CDR3 reads CASSWGQGLAVSTDTQYF. CDR3 nucleotide sequence: TGCGCCAGCAGCTGGGGACAGGGACTAGCAGTGAGCACAGATACGCAGTATTTT.

The chain joins TRBV10-3 to TRBJ2-3; D might be TRBD1 or TRBD2, each matching 5 bases. The germline V gene has CDR1 ENHRY and CDR2 SYGVKD. V lost 8 bases and J lost 2, with 11 bases in between. CDR3 size: 13 residues. The DNA of the CDR3 is TGTGCCATCCTTGAGGGGTCCACAGATACGCAGTATTTT. This encodes CAILEGSTDTQYF.

V and J are TRBV7-6 and TRBJ2-5; 10 nucleotides align to TRBD1. Germline CDR1 and CDR2: SGHVS and FNYEAQ. The CDR3 covers 16 residues. V trimming: 1 base; J trimming: 5 bases; junction bases outside the gene matches: 7. The CDR3 bases are TGTGCCAGCAGCTTAGGTGACAGGGGGCTTAGGGAGACCCAGTACTTC. This encodes CASSLGDRGLRETQYF.

This clonotype was seen only a few times. The chain has TRBV7-3 and TRBJ2-3; D not resolved. This CDR3 comprises 14 residues. Germline V gene lookup returns CDR1 SGHTA and CDR2 FQGTGA. V lost 2 bases and J 5 bases, leaving 11 bases between the germline ends. The CDR3 here is CASSLWLDEDTQYF. CDR3 nucleotides: TGTGCCAGCAGCTTATGGTTAGATGAAGATACGCAGTATTTT.

This clonotype has ten or more counts. The chain is built from TRBV5-1 and TRBJ2-1; 10 nucleotides match TRBD2. The V and J ends lost 2 bases and 12 bases, in that order; junction bases with no gene match: 5. This CDR3 contains 13 residues. Per the germline V gene, CDR1 is SGHRS and CDR2 is YFSETQ. The chain's CDR3 is CASSFALAGAQFF. DNA for the CDR3: TGCGCCAGCAGCTTCGCTCTAGCGGGGGCGCAGTTCTTC.

The chain is built from TRBV5-1 and TRBJ2-7; 10 nucleotides agree with TRBD2. The V gene's germline CDR1 is SGHRS and CDR2 YFSETQ. After removal of 4 bases from V and 7 bases from J, the junction contained 5 bases not matched to a gene. The CDR3 sequence is 13 residues long. The CDR3 spells CASSLAGVWEQYF. As DNA, the CDR3 is TGCGCCAGCAGCCTAGCGGGAGTTTGGGAGCAGTACTTC.

This sequence joins TRBV20-1 and TRBJ2-7; the match to TRBD1 covers 9 bases. CDR3 length: 14 residues. Germline V gene lookup returns CDR1 DFQATT and CDR2 SNEGSKA (reference sequence). The junction had 4 bases not matched to a gene; V was cut back by 3 bases and J by 1 base. Written as DNA, the CDR3 is TGCAGTGCTAGCCGGGGACAGGGATCCTACGAGCAGTACTTC. This translates into CSASRGQGSYEQYF.

J is TRBJ2-1 and V is TRBV5-1; a weak D match, TRBD2 (5 bases). Germline CDR1 reads SGHRS; CDR2 reads YFSETQ. CDR3 length: 13 amino acids. Trimming pared 8 bases from V and 4 bases from J, leaving 13 bases between. As DNA, the CDR3 is TGCGCCAGTAGACGGGGAGAGTACAATGAGCAGTTCTTC. This translates into CASRRGEYNEQFF. The full variable domain, in which reference TRBV5-1 and TRBJ2-1 provide the parts outside the CDR3, is KAGVTQTPRYLIKTRGQQVTLSCSPISGHRSVSWYQQTPGQGLQFLFEYFSETQRNKGNFPGRFSGRQFSNSRSEMNVSTLELGDSALYLCASRRGEYNEQFFGPGTRLTVL.

The sample holds a few counts of this clonotype. This chain joins TRBV6-2 or TRBV6-3 and TRBJ2-7; a weak D match, TRBD2 (5 bases). CDR3 size: 14 residues. Trimming took 2 bases from V and 2 from J, leaving 10 bases between them. CDR1 and CDR2 from the germline V gene are MNHEY and SVGEGT. The CDR3 loop is CASSYRGHPYEQYF. The CDR3 coding sequence is TGTGCCAGCAGTTACCGGGGTCATCCCTACGAGCAGTACTTC.

As regards this clonotype: At one end, the junction sequence differs from germline, possibly due to a read error. The chain combines TRBV12-3 or TRBV12-4 with TRBJ2-5; 7 bases are shared with TRBD1. The assigned J gene may be wrong: the sequence end matches TRBJ2-7 better. This CDR3 comprises 14 residues. In DNA form, the CDR3 reads TGTGCCTGCAGTTCCGGGACAGTCGCGGTCGAGCAGTACTTC. It specifies CACSSGTVAVEQYF.

Notes on this clonotype: One end of the junction does not line up with germline, which may come from a read error. This chain links TRBV9 with TRBJ2-7, with D tentatively TRBD2 (6 bases). The length of the CDR3 is 14 residues. Germline loops: CDR1 SGDLS, CDR2 YYNGEE. The DNA of the CDR3 is TGTGCCGGCAGCGGAGGGGCGGATACCTACGAGCAGTACTTC. Residues: CAGSGGADTYEQYF.

In this sample, this clonotype turned up a few times. The V and J genes are TRBV4-1 and TRBJ1-5, with D perhaps TRBD1 (6 bases). CDR3 length equals 18 residues. The V and J ends lost 2 bases and 1 base respectively, with 18 bases between them. Germline CDR1 and CDR2: MGHRA and YSYEKL. The chain's CDR3 is CASSQRPGESLSNQPQHF. CDR3 nucleotides: TGCGCCAGCAGCCAACGGCCAGGGGAATCGTTGAGCAATCAGCCCCAGCATTTT.

In this sample, this clonotype turned up once. The chain is built from TRBV15 and TRBJ2-7; maybe TRBD1 (5 bases). V shed 0 bases and J shed 11 bases, with 14 bases lying between them. The CDR3 spans 13 residues. Germline V gene sequence: CDR1 LNHNV, CDR2 YYDKDF (reference sequence). The CDR3 region has the DNA TGTGCCACCAGCAGAGAACTACAGGAATCTAAGTACTTC. Protein sequence: CATSRELQESKYF.

The chain carries TRBV7-3 and TRBJ2-7; 7 positions match TRBD2. V lost 5 bases and J lost 2; bases outside the gene matches: 6. CDR3 length equals 14 residues. Germline V gene data show CDR1 as SGHTA and CDR2 as FQGTGA. The CDR3 nucleotides read TGTGCCAGCAGCAAAACGGCGGGGGCCTACGAGCAGTACTTC. It yields the protein CASSKTAGAYEQYF.

This clonotype was picked up a small number of times. The CDR3 DNA sequence: TGCGCCAGCAGCCAAGATAGACTAGCGGGAGGCCTTTCCTACGAGCAGTACTTC. The encoded protein is CASSQDRLAGGLSYEQYF. The gene calls are TRBV4-1 and TRBJ2-7; the match to TRBD2 covers 13 bases. Germline CDR1 is MGHRA and CDR2 is YSYEKL. V gave up 0 bases and J gave up 1 base; unmatched junction bases: 6. The CDR3 covers 18 residues.

The chain recombines TRBV2 with TRBJ2-1, with 8 bases that match TRBD2. The CDR3 is 14 residues long. The V gene's germline CDR1 is SNHLY and CDR2 FYNNEI. Losses at the gene ends were 6 bases for V and 5 bases for J; bases not matched to a gene: 6. DNA for the CDR3: TGTGCCAGCAGCGTGACTAGCGCGAACAATGAGCAGTTCTTC. Its translation is CASSVTSANNEQFF.

At least ten counts were recorded for this clonotype. This chain connects TRBV7-8 to TRBJ2-1, with 7 nucleotides matching TRBD2. CDR1 and CDR2 from the germline V gene are SGHVS and FQNEAQ. CDR3 size: 15 residues. With 5 bases clipped from V and 2 bases from J, the junction kept 6 bases outside the gene matches. CDR3 in amino acids: CASSPPGLPYNEQFF. DNA of the CDR3: TGTGCCAGCAGCCCGCCGGGACTACCCTACAATGAGCAGTTCTTC.

V usage is TRBV6-1 and J usage is TRBJ2-5, with unresolved D. V was trimmed by 5 bases and J by 5 bases, leaving 12 bases between them. The V gene's germline CDR1 is MNHNS and CDR2 SASEGT. This CDR3 spans 13 amino acids. CDR3 sequence (DNA): TGTGCCAGCAGTAGCGTCCGCTTGGAGACCCAGTACTTC. This translates into CASSSVRLETQYF.

The gene calls are TRBV12-3 or TRBV12-4 and TRBJ2-1, with D tentatively TRBD1 (5 bases). Trimming cost V 2 bases and J 7 bases, with 12 bases left between them. The CDR3 has 14 amino acids. CDR3 bases: TGTGCCAGCAGTTTAATCAGGGTGGGGAATGAGCAGTTCTTC. As protein: CASSLIRVGNEQFF.

There are a few counts of this clonotype. The CDR3 nucleotides read TGTGCCAGCAGCGAGGGACAGGGGGCAGCTAATGAAAAACTGTTTTTT. Translation: CASSEGQGAANEKLFF. This chain connects TRBV9 to TRBJ1-4; 12 bases map to TRBD1. The germline gives CDR1 SGDLS, CDR2 YYNGEE. This CDR3 has 16 amino acids. V gave up 3 bases and J gave up 3 bases; unmatched junction bases: 3.

The V gene is TRBV30, the J gene TRBJ1-2, with TRBD1 as a possible D gene (5 bases). The CDR3 sequence is 14 residues long. V shed 0 bases and J shed 1 base, with 9 bases lying between them. Germline CDR1 and CDR2: GTSNPN and SVGIG (reference sequence). CDR3 sequence (DNA): TGTGCCTGGAGTGTCCCGACAGTTAACTATGGCTACACCTTC. Translated, it gives CAWSVPTVNYGYTF.

This clonotype has ten or more counts. The gene calls are TRBV29-1 and TRBJ2-3, with TRBD2 matching 7 bases. From germline, CDR1 is SQVTM and CDR2 ANQGSEA. V lost 5 bases and J lost 4; bases outside the gene matches: 6. The length of the CDR3 is 13 residues. This chain's CDR3 is CSVRGRFADTQYF. The CDR3 nucleotides are TGCAGCGTTCGCGGGAGATTTGCAGATACGCAGTATTTT.

This clonotype has only a few counts. This rearrangement joins TRBV7-9 to TRBJ2-1, with D possibly called TRBD1 or TRBD2 (5 bases each). This CDR3 contains 17 residues. Per germline, CDR1 SEHNR and CDR2 FQNEAQ (reference sequence). Trimming removed 1 base from V and 3 bases from J, with 16 bases in between. CDR3 amino acids: CASSLGETMGVYNEQFF. In nucleotides, the CDR3 is TGTGCCAGCAGCTTAGGGGAGACGATGGGGGTCTACAATGAGCAGTTCTTC.

This clonotype was observed a few times. The CDR3 loop is CASSLGTGVDYGYTF. The DNA of the CDR3 is TGTGCCAGCAGTTTAGGAACAGGGGTGGACTATGGCTACACCTTC. This chain connects TRBV6-5 to TRBJ1-2; 7 positions agree with TRBD1. This CDR3 region has 15 residues. The V gene's germline CDR1 is MNHEY and CDR2 SVGAGI. The V segment lost 4 bases and the J segment 3 bases; nucleotides outside the gene matches: 8.

This clonotype was observed a few times. This chain uses TRBV29-1 with TRBJ1-2; D remains ambiguous. This CDR3 is 16 amino acids long. The germline V and J ends were trimmed by 2 bases and 3 bases, with 19 bases remaining between them. Germline V gene data show CDR1 as SQVTM and CDR2 as ANQGSEA. The CDR3 bases are TGCAGCGTTGAAAGGAGGGCCCTATCTTCACACTATGGCTACACCTTC. Translation gives CSVERRALSSHYGYTF.

The chain employs TRBV2 and TRBJ1-6; 8 nucleotides match TRBD1. Looked up from germline, CDR1 is SNHLY and CDR2 is FYNNEI. With V trimmed by 4 bases and J by 5 bases, 4 bases remained unmatched. This CDR3 is built from 15 residues. This chain's CDR3 is CASSGPDRDNSPLHF. In nucleotides, the CDR3 is TGTGCCAGCAGTGGCCCGGACAGGGATAATTCACCCCTCCACTTT.

This clonotype has more than one count but fewer than ten. This chain joins TRBV3-1 and TRBJ2-5; 11 bases are shared with TRBD2. Germline assignment: CDR1 LGHDT and CDR2 YNNKEL (reference sequence). J lost 2 bases, V lost 6 bases, and 11 bases had no gene match. This CDR3 spans 17 amino acids. The CDR3 sequence: CASSLKLAGARQETQYF. The CDR3 DNA sequence: TGTGCCAGCAGTCTCAAACTAGCGGGGGCCCGACAAGAGACCCAGTACTTC.

The chain has TRBV5-1 and TRBJ1-4; no clear D gene. Germline CDR1 reads SGHRS; CDR2 reads YFSETQ. Trimming shortened V by 0 bases and J by 3 bases, and 6 bases separated the two germline ends. CDR3 length equals 14 residues. The CDR3 DNA reads as TGCGCCAGCAGCTTGGGGATGTCTAATGAAAAACTGTTTTTT. It is translated as CASSLGMSNEKLFF.

This clonotype was counted many times. The rearrangement uses TRBV20-1 and TRBJ2-2; D not certain. The CDR3 is 12 amino acids. Germline CDR1 is DFQATT and CDR2 is SNEGSKA (reference sequence). Between the trimmed V and J ends, which lost 1 base and 6 bases, there was a span of 6 bases. CDR3 DNA: TGCAGTGCTAGAGTAGGGCCCGGGGAGCTGTTTTTT. It specifies CSARVGPGELFF.

This clonotype appeared a few times. The genes are TRBV20-1 and TRBJ2-2, with D perhaps matching TRBD2 (5 bases). Per germline, CDR1 DFQATT and CDR2 SNEGSKA (reference sequence). The CDR3 totals 15 residues. The ends were cut back, 5 bases at V and 3 bases at J, with 16 bases in the middle. For the CDR3, the DNA is TGCAGTGCTGAGATACTTCGGGGAGACACCGGGGAGCTGTTTTTT. As protein: CSAEILRGDTGELFF.

In the case of this clonotype: A read error may account for a junction end that differs from germline. The chain is built from TRBV5-5 and TRBJ1-3; 7 positions agree with TRBD1. This CDR3 is built from 14 residues. CDR1 is SGHKS, CDR2 YYEKEE, per germline (reference sequence). The CDR3 reads CATSWGQIGNTIYF. Written as DNA, the CDR3 is TGTGCCACCAGCTGGGGACAGATCGGCAACACCATATATTTT.

V gene TRBV28 combines with J gene TRBJ1-2; D is ambiguous. The CDR3 runs 13 residues. The V and J ends lost 8 bases and 2 bases respectively, with 12 bases between them. Germline V gene lookup returns CDR1 MDHEN and CDR2 SYDVKM. CDR3 sequence: CASLTISNYGYTF. CDR3 bases: TGTGCCAGCTTAACTATTTCCAACTATGGCTACACCTTC.